A single sample gave rise to the 26 T cell receptor beta chains below, sequenced in a study of control samples from healthy donors and cancer patients. Some clones are missing from TCRdb's copy, which holds only in-frame ones; the method was immunoSEQ multiplex PCR. The repertoire holds 200,000 to 250,000 clones, with about 94% as singletons. Sequencing was done on a sample of blood. These receptors were obtained from a man aged 45-65 years in good health.

The chain has TRBV5-1 and TRBJ2-5, with TRBD2 matching over 12 bases. Germline V gene sequence: CDR1 SGHRS, CDR2 YFSETQ. The CDR3 runs to 15 residues. V trimming: 1 base; J trimming: 2 bases; junction bases outside the gene matches: 0. The CDR3 nucleotides read TGCGCCAGCAGCTTGACTAGCGGGGGGCAAGAGACCCAGTACTTC. This translates into CASSLTSGGQETQYF.

The gene calls are TRBV4-3 and TRBJ2-5; TRBD1 aligns across 9 bases. There are 15 residues in the CDR3. With 4 bases clipped from V and 4 bases from J, the junction kept 7 bases outside the gene matches. Germline lookup yields CDR1 LGHNA and CDR2 YSLEER. The CDR3 region is CASSPGQGWAETQYF. DNA for the CDR3: TGCGCCAGCAGCCCTGGACAGGGGTGGGCAGAGACCCAGTACTTC.

The chain recombines TRBV19 with TRBJ1-3; D gene unclear. Germline values: CDR1 LNHDA, CDR2 SQIVND (reference sequence). V gave up 0 bases and J gave up 0 bases, with 0 bases separating them. The CDR3 loop spans 13 amino acids. The CDR3 coding sequence is TGTGCCAGTAGTATAGACTCTGGAAACACCATATATTTT. It translates to CASSIDSGNTIYF.

On this clone itself: Mismatch with germline at one junction end may stem from a read error. The chain employs TRBV13 and TRBJ2-1, with a possible D match to TRBD2 (5 bases). The CDR3 covers 10 residues. Per germline, CDR1 PRHDT and CDR2 FYEKMQ (reference sequence). CDR3: CLPLRGEQFF. The CDR3 DNA reads TGCTTACCCCTTCGGGGTGAGCAGTTCTTC.

In its sample, this clone was seen once. The DNA of the CDR3 is TGTGCCAGCAGTGCTTCGTACGGGGAGCCCCAGCATTTT. This codes for CASSASYGEPQHF. The V gene is TRBV2, the J gene TRBJ1-5; D call uncertain. The CDR3 is 13 residues long. Deletions cut 4 bases from V and 8 bases from J, with 12 bases between. Germline V gives CDR1 SNHLY, CDR2 FYNNEI.

This rearrangement joins TRBV5-1 to TRBJ1-5; D not resolved. V was clipped by 4 bases and J by 5 bases, with 16 bases between them. CDR3 length equals 15 residues. CDR1 is SGHRS and CDR2 is YFSETQ in the germline V gene. CDR3 amino acids: CASSSLGGVDQPQHF. For the CDR3, the DNA is TGCGCCAGCAGCAGCCTGGGAGGAGTGGATCAGCCCCAGCATTTT.

The CDR3 DNA reads as TGTGCCAGCAGTCCCGAGATTTGGGCCACTGAAGCTTTCTTT. Translation: CASSPEIWATEAFF. The chain is built from TRBV27 and TRBJ1-1; D is unclear. Between the trimmed V and J ends, which lost 5 bases and 4 bases, there was a span of 14 bases. This CDR3 has 14 residues. Germline V gives CDR1 MNHEY, CDR2 SMNVEV (reference sequence).

In this sample, this clone turned up once. This sequence joins TRBV27 and TRBJ2-1; a weak D match, TRBD1 (5 bases). CDR1 and CDR2 from the germline V gene are MNHEY and SMNVEV (reference sequence). There are 12 residues in the CDR3. The V end lost 6 bases, the J end lost 10 bases, and 13 bases lay between the germline ends. The CDR3: CASSPPQGEQFF. The DNA of the CDR3 is TGTGCCAGCAGCCCCCCCCAGGGAGAGCAGTTCTTC.

The chain has TRBV18 and TRBJ2-3; no clear D. The CDR3 has 12 residues. Germline V gene data show CDR1 as KGHSH and CDR2 as LQKENI. Trimming took off 3 bases at V and 6 bases at J, with 7 bases between the two ends. CDR3 residues: CASSPLDDTQYF. The CDR3 region has the DNA TGTGCCAGCTCACCCCTGGATGATACGCAGTATTTT.

This CDR3 is CACESPGRRSEAFF. The CDR3, as DNA: TGTGCCTGCGAGTCTCCAGGGAGGAGGTCTGAAGCTTTCTTT. This chain connects TRBV30 to TRBJ1-1, with D possibly TRBD1 on 5 matching bases. Germline loops: CDR1 GTSNPN, CDR2 SVGIG (reference sequence). CDR3 length equals 14 residues. V lost 6 bases to trimming and J lost 6 bases, with 20 bases between them.

The gene calls are TRBV10-1 and TRBJ2-1; weak D call: TRBD2 (5 bases). This CDR3 contains 15 residues. Germline CDR1 WNHNN, CDR2 SYGVQD (reference sequence). V gave up 6 bases and J gave up 9 bases, with 21 bases separating them. DNA of the CDR3: TGCGCCAGCAGCTTCAAATTCGGTCGTGGAGGTGAGCAGTTCTTC. Translating gives CASSFKFGRGGEQFF.

The rearrangement links TRBV28 to TRBJ2-2, with 11 bases identical to TRBD2. The CDR3 is made up of 17 amino acids. CDR1 and CDR2 (germline): MDHEN, SYDVKM. Losses at the gene ends were 3 bases for V and 0 bases for J; bases not matched to a gene: 3. The CDR3 nucleotides are TGTGCCAGCAGTTTCCGGGGACTAGCGGCGAACACCGGGGAGCTGTTTTTT. It codes for CASSFRGLAANTGELFF.

J is TRBJ1-4 and V is TRBV19, with a tentative D call TRBD1 (6 bases). This CDR3 is built from 14 residues. The V end was cut by 4 bases, the J end by 1 base, with 7 bases between. Germline V gene data show CDR1 as LNHDA and CDR2 as SQIVND (reference sequence). The CDR3 DNA follows: TGTGCCAGTAGTAGAGGGGGAACTAATGAAAAACTGTTTTTT. Residues: CASSRGGTNEKLFF.

V gene TRBV30 combines with J gene TRBJ1-5; D ambiguous. Germline V gene lookup returns CDR1 GTSNPN and CDR2 SVGIG (reference sequence). V was shortened by 4 bases and J by 9 bases, with 13 bases between the two germline ends. The CDR3 length is 12 residues. The CDR3 loop is CAWNKEVSPQHF. The CDR3 nucleotides are TGTGCCTGGAACAAGGAGGTCTCGCCCCAGCATTTT. Using reference TRBV30 and TRBJ1-5 for the parts outside the CDR3, the full variable domain is SQTIHQWPATLVQPVGSPLSLECTVEGTSNPNLYWYRQAAGRGLQLLFYSVGIGQISSEVPQNLSASRPQDRQFILSSKKLLLSDSGFYLCAWNKEVSPQHFGDGTRLSIL.

The chain has TRBV2 and TRBJ2-6; TRBD2 aligns across 9 bases. After removal of 3 bases from V and 2 bases from J, the junction contained 11 bases not matched to a gene. CDR3 length: 19 residues. From germline, CDR1 is SNHLY and CDR2 FYNNEI. CDR3 protein: CASSDPGERGVAGANVLTF. The DNA for the CDR3 is TGTGCCAGCAGTGACCCGGGCGAGCGGGGGGTGGCTGGGGCCAACGTCCTGACTTTC.

The rearrangement uses TRBV6-4 and TRBJ1-6, with 9 bases lining up with TRBD1. The CDR3 contains 15 residues. CDR1 is MRHNA, CDR2 SNTAGT, per germline. V dropped 3 bases and J dropped 8; count of bases not matched to a gene: 5. The CDR3 sequence is CASSESGTGYSPLHF. The CDR3 DNA is TGTGCCAGCAGTGAGTCGGGGACAGGGTATTCACCCCTCCACTTT.

The chain uses TRBV10-3 and TRBJ1-6; the D gene is possibly TRBD1 (5 bases). From germline, CDR1 is ENHRY and CDR2 SYGVKD. The length of the CDR3 is 16 residues. Trimming pared 8 bases from V and 6 bases from J, leaving 20 bases between. CDR3 residues: CAISQPRGGLNSPLHF. The CDR3 nucleotides read TGTGCCATCTCGCAGCCCCGGGGGGGTCTTAATTCACCCCTCCACTTT.

V usage is TRBV5-6 and J usage is TRBJ1-5; D gene ambiguous. CDR1 is SGHDT, CDR2 YYEEEE, per germline. CDR3 length equals 14 residues. V was cut by 0 bases and J by 4 bases, with 8 bases left in between. Here the CDR3 DNA reads TGTGCCAGCAGCTTGGGACGGGGAAATCAGCCCCAGCATTTT. This codes for CASSLGRGNQPQHF.

This clone was picked up one time. V is TRBV5-4 and J is TRBJ2-7; TRBD1 aligns across 9 bases. Germline CDR1 reads SGHNT; CDR2 reads YYREEE (reference sequence). The CDR3 has 15 amino acids. Trimming took 4 bases from V and 5 from J; bases not matched to a gene: 10. This chain's CDR3 is CASSQDPGQGNEQYF. For the CDR3, the DNA is TGTGCCAGCAGCCAAGATCCGGGACAGGGAAACGAGCAGTACTTC.

The chain links TRBV3-1 (or the pseudogene TRBV3-2) to TRBJ2-5; D unresolved. The CDR3 sequence is 10 residues long. The V gene's germline CDR1 is LGHDT and CDR2 YNNKEL (reference sequence). Trimming removed 3 bases from V and 5 bases from J, with 1 base in between. The CDR3 DNA is TGTGCCAGCAGCCATGAGACCCAGTACTTC. Protein product: CASSHETQYF.

This clone was counted a single time. The V gene is TRBV19, the J gene TRBJ1-3; unclear D gene. Looked up from germline, CDR1 is LNHDA and CDR2 is SQIVND (reference sequence). V lost 1 base and J lost 4, with 5 bases in between. This CDR3 spans 13 amino acids. CDR3 region: CASSIVAGNTIYF. CDR3 DNA sequence: TGTGCCAGTAGTATAGTCGCCGGAAACACCATATATTTT.

The chain is built from TRBV28 and TRBJ1-3; a weak D match, TRBD1 (5 bases). The CDR3 has 16 residues. From germline, CDR1 is MDHEN and CDR2 SYDVKM. V dropped 3 bases and J dropped 0 bases, with 12 bases sitting between them. The CDR3 DNA follows: TGTGCCAGCAGTTTGGGGGGGTCCTACTCTGGAAACACCATATATTTT. Amino acid sequence: CASSLGGSYSGNTIYF.

In DNA, the CDR3 is TGTGCCACCAGTGACCCGGACAGGGGATGGCGGCAAGAGACCCAGTACTTC. Encoded protein: CATSDPDRGWRQETQYF. The chain links TRBV24-1 to TRBJ2-5; 9 bases line up with TRBD1. V trimming: 4 bases; J trimming: 2 bases; junction bases outside the gene matches: 10. Looked up from germline, CDR1 is KGHDR and CDR2 is SFDVKD. The CDR3 spans 17 residues.

The CDR3 coding sequence is TGTGCCAGCAGCCTGGACGACGGAAACACCATATATTTT. Amino acids: CASSLDDGNTIYF. The chain employs TRBV5-4 and TRBJ1-3, with D unclear. The ends were cut back, 4 bases at V and 4 bases at J, with 9 bases in the middle. The germline gives CDR1 SGHNT, CDR2 YYREEE (reference sequence). This CDR3 has 13 amino acids.

The chain links TRBV30 to TRBJ1-4; D unresolved. V was trimmed by 1 base and J by 7 bases, leaving 4 bases between them. This CDR3 region has 11 residues. Germline V gives CDR1 GTSNPN, CDR2 SVGIG (reference sequence). The CDR3 reads CAWSEREKLFF. CDR3 nucleotides: TGTGCCTGGAGTGAGCGTGAAAAACTGTTTTTT.

The chain combines TRBV18 with TRBJ1-1; a weak D match, TRBD1 (5 bases). CDR1 and CDR2 from the germline V gene are KGHSH and LQKENI. V was cut by 2 bases and J by 5 bases, with 9 bases left in between. CDR3 length: 13 amino acids. CDR3 in DNA: TGTGCCAGCTCACCAGGGGCCCGGACTGAAGCTTTCTTT. Protein sequence: CASSPGARTEAFF.